The present TCR beta chain was sequenced within a study of T cell changes during pregnancy in multiple sclerosis. This CDR3 is 15 amino acids long. CDR1 and CDR2 from the germline V gene are SEHNR and FQNEAQ (reference sequence). V dropped 7 bases and J dropped 8; count of bases not matched to a gene: 8. Using immunoSEQ multiplex PCR, the repertoire was profiled, and TCRdb retains in-frame clones only, with some absent. The sample lists over 65,000 clones, under 95% occurring once. The V call is TRBV7-9, the J call TRBJ2-1, with 13 bases fitting TRBD2. The source material was peripheral blood, sampled in the second trimester of pregnancy. This receptor was obtained from a female donor with multiple sclerosis, enrolled in a pregnancy study. CDR3 nucleotide sequence: TGTGCCAGCAACTATAGGACTAGCGGGGGAGATGAGCAGTTCTTC. Its translation: CASNYRTSGGDEQFF.